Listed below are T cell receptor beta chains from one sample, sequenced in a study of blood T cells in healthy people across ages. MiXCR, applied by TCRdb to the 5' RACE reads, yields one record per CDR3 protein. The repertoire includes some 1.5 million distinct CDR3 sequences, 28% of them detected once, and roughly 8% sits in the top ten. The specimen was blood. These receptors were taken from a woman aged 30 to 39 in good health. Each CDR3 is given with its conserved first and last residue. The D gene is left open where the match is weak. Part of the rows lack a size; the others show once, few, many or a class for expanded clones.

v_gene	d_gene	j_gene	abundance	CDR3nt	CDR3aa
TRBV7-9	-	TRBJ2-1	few	TGTGCCAGAACCCACGGCGATGAGCAGTTCTTC	CARTHGDEQFF
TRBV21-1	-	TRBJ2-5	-	TGTGCCAGCAGCAAAGTGATTCGTCCGGGAGTCCCGGAGACCCAGTACTTC	CASSKVIRPGVPETQYF
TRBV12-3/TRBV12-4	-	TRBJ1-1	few	TGTGCCAGCAGTTTAGATGTCGGCAGGGTGGAGACTGAAGCTTTCTTT	CASSLDVGRVETEAFF
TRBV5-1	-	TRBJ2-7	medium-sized	TGCGCCAGCAGCTCGGGACTTCTGAGCTCCTACGAGCAGTACTTC	CASSSGLLSSYEQYF
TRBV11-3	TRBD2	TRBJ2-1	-	TGTGCCAGCAGCAAAAGACTAGCGAGTGAGCAGTTCTTC	CASSKRLASEQFF
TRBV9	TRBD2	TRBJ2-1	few	TGTGCCAGCAGCCCCGGGGGGGCCAACCACAATGAGCAGTTCTTC	CASSPGGANHNEQFF
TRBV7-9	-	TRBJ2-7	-	TGTGCCAGCAGCTTATTGGAGGTCACGGCCTACGAGCAGTACTTC	CASSLLEVTAYEQYF
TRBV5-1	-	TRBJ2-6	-	TGCGCCAGCAGCTCAGCTGGGTCCACCTCTGGGGCCAACGTCCTGACTTTC	CASSSAGSTSGANVLTF
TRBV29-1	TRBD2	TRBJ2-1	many	TGCAGCGGCTCCCTGATGAGCGGGAGTCTTGAGCAGTTCTTC	CSGSLMSGSLEQFF
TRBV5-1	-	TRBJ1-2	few	TGCGCCAGCAGCTTAACTATTGCCGGTGGCTACACCTTC	CASSLTIAGGYTF
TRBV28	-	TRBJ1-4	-	TGTGCCAGCAGTTTAAGCACTCCTAATGAAAAACTGTTTTTT	CASSLSTPNEKLFF
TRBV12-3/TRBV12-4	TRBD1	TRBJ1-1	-	TGTGCCAGCAGGGGTACAGGGGGGTACACTGAAGCTTTCTTT	CASRGTGGYTEAFF
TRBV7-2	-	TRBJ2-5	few	TGTGCCAGCAGACCTGGCCAGGCAGAGACCCAGTACTTC	CASRPGQAETQYF
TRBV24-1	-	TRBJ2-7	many	TGTGCCACCAGTGATCCTCAGGGCCCCACCTACGAGCAGTACTTC	CATSDPQGPTYEQYF
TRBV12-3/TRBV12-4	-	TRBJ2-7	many	TGTGCCAGCAGGGACCAGAACCTCGACGAGCAGTACTTC	CASRDQNLDEQYF
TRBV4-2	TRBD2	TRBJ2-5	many	TGTGCCAGCAGCCAAGAATCGGGACTAGCGAGAGAGACCCAGTACTTC	CASSQESGLARETQYF
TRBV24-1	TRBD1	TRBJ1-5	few	TGTGCCACCAGTGAATCAGACAGGGATGATCAGCCCCAGCATTTT	CATSESDRDDQPQHF
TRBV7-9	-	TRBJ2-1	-	TGTGCCAGCAGCTTACCCCCAAACCCGAGCTCCTACAATGAGCAGTTCTTC	CASSLPPNPSSYNEQFF
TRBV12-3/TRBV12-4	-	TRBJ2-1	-	TGTGCCAGCAGTCCCGGACGCACGGTCTACAATGAGCAGTTCTTC	CASSPGRTVYNEQFF
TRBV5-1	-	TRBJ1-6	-	TGCGCCAGCAGCATCGGGACAAATAATTCACCCCTCCACTTT	CASSIGTNNSPLHF
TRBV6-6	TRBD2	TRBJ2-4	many	TGTGCCAGCAGCATAGGGACTAGCGGTCCTAAAAACATTCAGTACTTC	CASSIGTSGPKNIQYF
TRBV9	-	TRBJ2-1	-	TGTGCCAGCAGCGTAGGGAGCGGGTCGGTGGGGAATGAGCAGTTCTTC	CASSVGSGSVGNEQFF
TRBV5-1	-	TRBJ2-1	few	TGCGCCAGCAGCCCGCCTAAAGGAGGCTCCTACAATGAGCAGTTCTTC	CASSPPKGGSYNEQFF
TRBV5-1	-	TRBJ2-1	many	TGCGCCAGCAGCCTAGGAGGGGATCAAAATGAGCAGTTCTTC	CASSLGGDQNEQFF
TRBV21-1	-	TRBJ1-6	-	TGTGCCAGCAGCAAAAGAGGGCAGGGTCGGCGTACGGGGAATTCACCCCTCCACTTT	CASSKRGQGRRTGNSPLHF
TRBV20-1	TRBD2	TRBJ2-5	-	TGCAGTGCTACCCCCGTGGGAGGGTTGGGTGAGACCCAGTACTTC	CSATPVGGLGETQYF
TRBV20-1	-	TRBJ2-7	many	TGCAGTGCTAGGTCGGGACATCGAGGGACCTACGAGCAGTACTTC	CSARSGHRGTYEQYF
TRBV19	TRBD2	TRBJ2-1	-	TGTGCCAGTATGACGAAGCGGGGGCCCTCCTACAATGAGCAGTTCTTC	CASMTKRGPSYNEQFF
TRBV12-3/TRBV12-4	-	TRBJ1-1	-	TGTGCCAGCAGCCACGGGGCGGAGGGGAAAGCTTTCTTT	CASSHGAEGKAFF
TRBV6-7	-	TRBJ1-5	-	TGTGCCACCAATAAAGGGACAAGCAATCAGCCCCAGCATTTT	CATNKGTSNQPQHF
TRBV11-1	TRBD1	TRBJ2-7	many	TGTGCCAGCTATCCGGGACAGGGACCCTACGAGCAGTACTTC	CASYPGQGPYEQYF
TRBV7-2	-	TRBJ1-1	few	TGTGCCAGCAGCTGGACGGTTGAAGCTTTCTTT	CASSWTVEAFF
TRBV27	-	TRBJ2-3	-	TGTGCCAGCATGATTTGGGGGCTTGAAGATACGCAGTATTTT	CASMIWGLEDTQYF
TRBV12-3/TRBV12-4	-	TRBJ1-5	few	TGTGCCAGCAGTCCCAGGGTCAATAGCAATCAGCCCCAGCATTTT	CASSPRVNSNQPQHF
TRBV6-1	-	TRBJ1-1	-	TGTGCCAGCAGCCACAGGGAGGGGTCGTTGGCTTTCTTT	CASSHREGSLAFF
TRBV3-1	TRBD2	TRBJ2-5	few	TGTGCCAGCAGCCACTATCCCAGCGGGAGTCAAGAGACCCAGTACTTC	CASSHYPSGSQETQYF